These 7 T cell receptor beta chains share one sample of origin, sequenced in a study of blood T cell repertoires in COVID-19. Clones were sequenced by immunoSEQ multiplex PCR, and TCRdb holds only the in-frame ones, with some missing. The sample contains about 180,000 clones, around 84% of which appear only once. Sample: PBMCs or T cells enriched from blood (not recorded which). The receptors shown here come from a man aged 50 to 60 who had recovered from COVID-19.

The rearrangement uses TRBV6-5 and TRBJ2-7; 9 bases match TRBD1. Losses at the gene ends were 6 bases for V and 2 bases for J; bases not matched to a gene: 5. There are 14 residues in the CDR3. Germline CDR1 reads MNHEY; CDR2 reads SVGAGI. This chain's CDR3 is CASRITGGTYEQYF. The CDR3 DNA reads as TGTGCCAGCAGAATCACAGGGGGCACCTACGAGCAGTACTTC.

J is TRBJ2-1 and V is TRBV10-3; no firm D call. CDR3 length: 11 amino acids. Trimming took off 3 bases at V and 12 bases at J, with 9 bases between the two ends. Germline CDR1 reads ENHRY; CDR2 reads SYGVKD. The CDR3 loop reads CAISDSRGQFF. The CDR3 coding sequence is TGTGCCATCAGTGATTCCCGAGGGCAGTTCTTC.

V and J are TRBV29-1 and TRBJ2-7; 7 bases fit TRBD1. The germline gives CDR1 SQVTM, CDR2 ANQGSEA. The CDR3 has 13 residues. V shed 4 bases, J shed 3 bases, and the junction held 6 bases outside the gene matches. The DNA of the CDR3 is TGCAGCGTTGTGAACAGGGGAAGCTACGAGCAGTACTTC. Translation: CSVVNRGSYEQYF.

The chain is built from TRBV19 and TRBJ1-5; 11 bases are shared with TRBD1. With V trimmed by 7 bases and J by 6 bases, 5 bases remained unmatched. CDR3 length: 14 amino acids. Germline V gene sequence: CDR1 LNHDA, CDR2 SQIVND (reference sequence). Here the CDR3 reads CASIPGQGAQPQHF. CDR3 coding DNA: TGTGCCAGTATCCCCGGACAGGGGGCTCAGCCCCAGCATTTT.

This clone has a single count. V is TRBV15 and J is TRBJ1-1; D not certain. The CDR3 loop spans 13 amino acids. Looked up from germline, CDR1 is LNHNV and CDR2 is YYDKDF (reference sequence). Trimming left V 1 base short and J 1 base short, with 4 bases between. The CDR3 is CATSRVANTEAFF. For the CDR3, the DNA is TGTGCCACCAGCAGAGTGGCGAACACTGAAGCTTTCTTT.

The gene calls are TRBV19 and TRBJ1-1, with D uncertain. The CDR3 totals 15 residues. V lost 1 base and J 2 bases, leaving 11 bases between the germline ends. The germline V gene has CDR1 LNHDA and CDR2 SQIVND (reference sequence). For the CDR3, the DNA is TGTGCCAGTAGTATAGGTCTGAGACTCAACACTGAAGCTTTCTTT. This translates into CASSIGLRLNTEAFF.

The rearrangement joins TRBV7-3 to TRBJ2-1; TRBD2 aligns across 13 bases. With 2 bases clipped from V and 8 bases from J, the junction kept 0 bases outside the gene matches. Germline-derived CDR1 and CDR2 are SGHTA and FQGTGA. The CDR3 has 14 residues. Here the CDR3 DNA reads TGTGCCAGCAGCTTAGGACTAGCGGGGGATGAGCAGTTCTTC. As protein: CASSLGLAGDEQFF.